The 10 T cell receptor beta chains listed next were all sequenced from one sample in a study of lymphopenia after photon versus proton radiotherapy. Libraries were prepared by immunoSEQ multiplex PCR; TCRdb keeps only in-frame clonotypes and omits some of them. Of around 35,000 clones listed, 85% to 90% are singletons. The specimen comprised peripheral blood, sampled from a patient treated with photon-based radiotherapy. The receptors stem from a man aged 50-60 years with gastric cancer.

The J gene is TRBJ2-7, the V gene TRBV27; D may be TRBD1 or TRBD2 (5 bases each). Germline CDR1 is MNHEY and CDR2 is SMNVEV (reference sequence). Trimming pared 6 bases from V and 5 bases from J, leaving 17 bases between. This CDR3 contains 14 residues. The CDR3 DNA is TGTGCCAGCAGGAGGGAAACTGGGGCCCACGAGCAGTACTTC. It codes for CASRRETGAHEQYF.

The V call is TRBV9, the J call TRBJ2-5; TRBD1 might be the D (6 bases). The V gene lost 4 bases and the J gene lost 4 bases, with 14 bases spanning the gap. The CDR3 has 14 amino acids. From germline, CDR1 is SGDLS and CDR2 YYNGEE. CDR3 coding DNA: TGTGCCAGCAGCCCCGGACAGATTCTAGAGACCCAGTACTTC. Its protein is CASSPGQILETQYF.

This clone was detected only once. CDR3 sequence reads: CASSFLGERSTDTQYF. The CDR3 nucleotides are TGTGCCAGCAGCTTCCTCGGGGAGCGAAGCACAGATACGCAGTATTTT. J is TRBJ2-3 and V is TRBV5-6, with D maybe TRBD2 (5 bases). Germline V gives CDR1 SGHDT, CDR2 YYEEEE. The CDR3 sequence is 16 residues long. V lost 2 bases and J lost 0, with 13 bases in between. Supplemented by reference TRBV5-6 and TRBJ2-3, the full variable domain reads DAGVTQSPTHLIKTRGQQVTLRCSPKSGHDTVSWYQQALGQGPQFIFQYYEEEERQRGNFPDRFSGHQFPNYSSELNVNALLLGDSALYLCASSFLGERSTDTQYFGPGTRLTVL.

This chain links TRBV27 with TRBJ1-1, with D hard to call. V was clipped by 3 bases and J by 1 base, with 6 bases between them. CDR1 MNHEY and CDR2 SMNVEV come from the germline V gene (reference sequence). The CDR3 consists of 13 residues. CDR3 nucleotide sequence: TGTGCCAGCAGTTTGAAAGAGAACACTGAAGCTTTCTTT. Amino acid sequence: CASSLKENTEAFF.

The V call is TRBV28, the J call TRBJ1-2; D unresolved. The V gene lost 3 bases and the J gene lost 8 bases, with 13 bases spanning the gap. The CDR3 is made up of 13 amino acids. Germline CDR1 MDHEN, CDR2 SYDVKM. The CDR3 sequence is CASSLLASRGYTF. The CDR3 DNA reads TGTGCCAGCAGTTTGTTGGCATCTCGGGGCTACACCTTC.

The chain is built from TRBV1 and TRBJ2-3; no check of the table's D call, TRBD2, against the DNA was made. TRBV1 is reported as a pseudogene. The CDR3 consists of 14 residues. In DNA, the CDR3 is TGCACCAGCAGCCAAGATAATGGGGAGGATACGCAGTATTTT. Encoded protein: CTSSQDNGEDTQYF.

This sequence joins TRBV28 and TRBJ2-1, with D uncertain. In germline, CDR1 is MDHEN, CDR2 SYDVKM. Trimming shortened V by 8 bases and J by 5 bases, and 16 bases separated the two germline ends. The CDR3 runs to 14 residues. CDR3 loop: CASLGPLGNNEQFF. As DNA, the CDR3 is TGTGCCAGCCTTGGGCCCCTGGGCAACAATGAGCAGTTCTTC.

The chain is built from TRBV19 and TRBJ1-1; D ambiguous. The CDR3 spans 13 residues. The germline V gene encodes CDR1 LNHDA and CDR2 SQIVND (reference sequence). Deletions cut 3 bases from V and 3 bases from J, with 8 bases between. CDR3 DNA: TGTGCCAGTAGTATGCAGATTTACACTGAAGCTTTCTTT. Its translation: CASSMQIYTEAFF.

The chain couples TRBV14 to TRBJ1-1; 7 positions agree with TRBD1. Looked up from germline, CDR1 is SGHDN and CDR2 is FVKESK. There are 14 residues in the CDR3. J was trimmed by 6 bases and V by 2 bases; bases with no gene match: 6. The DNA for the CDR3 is TGTGCCAGCAGCCAACAGGGTCAGGGGGCTGAAGCTTTCTTT. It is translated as CASSQQGQGAEAFF.

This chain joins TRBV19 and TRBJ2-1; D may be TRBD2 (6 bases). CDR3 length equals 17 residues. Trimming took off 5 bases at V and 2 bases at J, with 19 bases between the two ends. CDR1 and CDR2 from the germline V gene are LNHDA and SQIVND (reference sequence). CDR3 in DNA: TGTGCCAGTAGTTCCCAGGCTACTAGCAGCCCCTACAATGAGCAGTTCTTC. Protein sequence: CASSSQATSSPYNEQFF.